This T cell receptor beta chain was captured in a study of cytomegalovirus exposure and HLA in healthy donors. It was with 60 Vbeta and 13 Jbeta primers that the PCR ran. Some clones are missing from TCRdb's copy, which holds only in-frame ones; the method was immunoSEQ multiplex PCR. Among around 180,000 clones listed, about 88% were seen once. Worth noting for this clone: Antigen unknown.

Findings and limits, study-wide: It was reported that TCR beta sequences correctly inferred the HLA-A and HLA-B alleles for most subjects. The Asian-associated ancestry cluster reportedly had fewer N-insertions than the approximately 670-donor mean in a later analysis.

The CDR3 runs 15 residues. The V segment lost 4 bases and the J segment 5 bases; nucleotides outside the gene matches: 8. CDR1 and CDR2 (germline): SGHRS, YFSETQ. Material for sequencing was PBMCs. The clonotype originates from a girl under two years old in good health and CMV-seronegative. The chain joins TRBV5-1 to TRBJ2-1; 8 bases align to TRBD2. The CDR3 nucleotides are TGCGCCAGCAGCCCCGGACTAGCCGGCCACAATGAGCAGTTCTTC. It codes for CASSPGLAGHNEQFF.